One T cell receptor (beta chain) is described in this entry. Antigen unknown. Specified time point: cycle 4 day 1 (C4D1), after about 6 weeks of nivolumab. Each of the patients experienced relapse following autologous stem cell transplantation, and their brentuximab vedotin exposure differed. Purification of CD4+ T cells from thawed PBMCs was achieved by magnetic negative selection. The V and J ends lost 3 bases and 2 bases respectively, with 11 bases between them. This CDR3 comprises 14 residues. Germline loops: CDR1 SGHNT, CDR2 YYREEE (reference sequence). This sample is drawn from a study of PD-1 blockade in classical Hodgkin lymphoma. Method: immunoSEQ multiplex PCR; TCRdb's copy keeps in-frame clones and lacks some. Altogether some 30,000 clones are present, 92% being singletons, with the ten largest covering 0.25% to 0.35%. The study, taken as a whole, reports: Complete responders possessed baseline diversity comparable to newly diagnosed patients.

Here the sequenced sample was CD4+ T cells from blood, taken before the fourth cycle of nivolumab. V usage is TRBV5-4 and J usage is TRBJ1-2, with D perhaps matching TRBD1 (6 bases). The receptor comes from a human donor with classical Hodgkin lymphoma. The chain's CDR3 is CASSSKQGNYGYTF. CDR3 DNA: TGTGCCAGCAGCTCGAAACAGGGCAACTATGGCTACACCTTC.